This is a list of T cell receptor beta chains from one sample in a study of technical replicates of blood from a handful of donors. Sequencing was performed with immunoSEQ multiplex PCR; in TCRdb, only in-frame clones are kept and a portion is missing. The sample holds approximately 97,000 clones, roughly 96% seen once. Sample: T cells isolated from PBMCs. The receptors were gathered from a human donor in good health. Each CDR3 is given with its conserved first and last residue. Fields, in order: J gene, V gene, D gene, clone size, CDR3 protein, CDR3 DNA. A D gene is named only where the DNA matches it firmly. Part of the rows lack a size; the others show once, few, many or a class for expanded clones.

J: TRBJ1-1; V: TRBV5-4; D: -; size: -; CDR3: CASSQSITRDTEAFF; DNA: TGTGCCAGCAGCCAGTCCATTACCAGGGACACTGAAGCTTTCTTT
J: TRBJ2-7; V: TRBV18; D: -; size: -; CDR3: CASSPEGLSSYEQYF; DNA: TGTGCCAGCTCACCTGAAGGACTCAGCTCCTACGAGCAGTACTTC
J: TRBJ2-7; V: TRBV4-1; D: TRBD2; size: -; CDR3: CASSQDGLAGDEQYF; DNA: TGCGCCAGCAGCCAAGATGGCCTAGCGGGAGATGAGCAGTACTTC
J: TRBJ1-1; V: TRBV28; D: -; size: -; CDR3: CASRVDRMNTEAFF; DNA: TGTGCCAGCAGGGTGGACAGAATGAACACTGAAGCTTTCTTT
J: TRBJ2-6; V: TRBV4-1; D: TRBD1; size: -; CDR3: CASSEGTDISGANVLTF; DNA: TGCGCCAGCAGCGAGGGGACAGATATCTCTGGGGCCAACGTCCTGACTTTC
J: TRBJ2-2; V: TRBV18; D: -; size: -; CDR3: CASSPPSGSNTGELFF; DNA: TGTGCCAGCTCACCTCCGTCGGGATCGAACACCGGGGAGCTGTTTTTT
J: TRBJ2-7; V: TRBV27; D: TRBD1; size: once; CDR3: CASSLLGQGAEQYF; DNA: TGTGCCAGCAGTTTACTGGGACAGGGGGCCGAGCAGTACTTC
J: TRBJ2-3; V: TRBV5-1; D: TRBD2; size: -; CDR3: CASSFFVGGRAGDTQYF; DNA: TGCGCCAGCAGCTTCTTCGTAGGCGGGAGGGCCGGGGATACGCAGTATTTT
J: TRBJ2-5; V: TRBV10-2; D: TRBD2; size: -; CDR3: CASSEGRELDETQYF; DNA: TGCGCCAGCAGTGAGGGGCGGGAGCTTGATGAGACCCAGTACTTC
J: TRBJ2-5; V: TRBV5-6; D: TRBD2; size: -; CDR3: CASSLGLARTQYF; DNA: TGTGCCAGCAGCTTGGGACTAGCTCGGACCCAGTACTTC
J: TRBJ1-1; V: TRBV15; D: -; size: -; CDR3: CATSTHYAENTEAFF; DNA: TGTGCCACCAGCACCCACTACGCAGAGAACACTGAAGCTTTCTTT
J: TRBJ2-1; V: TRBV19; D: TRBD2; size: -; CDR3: CASSIASGGGALANEQFF; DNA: TGTGCCAGTAGTATCGCCTCTGGGGGGGGAGCTTTAGCGAATGAGCAGTTCTTC
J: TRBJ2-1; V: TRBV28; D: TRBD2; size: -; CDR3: CASSLGLAYNEQFF; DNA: TGTGCCAGCAGTTTAGGACTAGCTTACAATGAGCAGTTCTTC
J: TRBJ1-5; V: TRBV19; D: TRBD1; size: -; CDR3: CASKQGKYSNQPQHF; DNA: TGTGCCTCCAAACAGGGGAAGTATAGCAATCAGCCCCAGCATTTT
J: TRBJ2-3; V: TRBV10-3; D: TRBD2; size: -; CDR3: CAIRFLAGAGDTQYF; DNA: TGTGCCATCAGATTTCTAGCGGGAGCGGGAGATACGCAGTATTTT
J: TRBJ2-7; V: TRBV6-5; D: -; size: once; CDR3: CASRGSYEQYF; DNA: TGTGCCAGCCGGGGGAGCTACGAGCAGTACTTC
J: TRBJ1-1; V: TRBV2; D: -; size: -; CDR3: CASKGYTEAFF; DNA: TGTGCCTCGAAGGGGTACACTGAAGCTTTCTTT
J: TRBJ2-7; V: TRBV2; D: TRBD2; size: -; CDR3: CASSARTSSLSYEQYF; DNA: TGTGCCAGCAGTGCAAGGACTAGCAGCCTCTCCTACGAGCAGTACTTC